The 26 T cell receptor beta chains below all came from one sample that was sequenced in a study of blood T cell repertoires in COVID-19. The repertoire was sequenced with immunoSEQ multiplex PCR; TCRdb's copy has only in-frame clones and lacks some. The data show 180,000 or so clones, with nearly 80% seen just once and 13% to 15% held by the top ten. Input material: PBMCs or T cells enriched from blood (not recorded which). Every receptor here comes from a man between 60 and 75 years old who had been exposed to COVID-19.

CDR3 region: CASSHRRSDTQYF. CDR3 nucleotide sequence: TGCGCCAGCAGCCATCGTCGGTCGGATACGCAGTATTTT. The chain combines TRBV5-1 with TRBJ2-3; D gene ambiguous. The CDR3 runs 13 residues. V lost 4 bases, J lost 6 bases, and 12 bases lay in between. The germline V gene has CDR1 SGHRS and CDR2 YFSETQ.

V is TRBV9 and J is TRBJ1-6; TRBD1 agrees at 7 bases. Trimming removed 4 bases from V and 4 bases from J; junction bases left unmatched: 11. This CDR3 has 17 amino acids. Per the germline V gene, CDR1 is SGDLS and CDR2 is YYNGEE. CDR3 sequence: CASSPREGASYNSPLHF. The CDR3 bases are TGTGCCAGCAGCCCACGTGAGGGGGCGAGTTATAATTCACCCCTCCACTTT.

This clone has just one count. This rearrangement joins TRBV9 to TRBJ2-2; D is possibly TRBD2 (6 bases). This CDR3 has 15 residues. V was clipped by 0 bases and J by 6 bases, with 12 bases between them. Germline CDR1 is SGDLS and CDR2 is YYNGEE. CDR3 sequence reads: CASSVDGSDAGELFF. DNA of the CDR3: TGTGCCAGCAGCGTAGACGGGAGTGATGCCGGGGAGCTGTTTTTT.

V gene TRBV27 combines with J gene TRBJ2-7, with 7 bases matching TRBD1. This CDR3 region has 16 residues. Trimming took 6 bases from V and 3 from J; bases not matched to a gene: 14. Germline assignment: CDR1 MNHEY and CDR2 SMNVEV (reference sequence). CDR3 in amino acids: CASSLRETGIGYEQYF. The CDR3 coding sequence is TGTGCCAGCAGCCTGAGAGAGACAGGGATCGGCTACGAGCAGTACTTC.

This chain joins TRBV14 and TRBJ1-1; D remains ambiguous. Trimming pared 1 base from V and 2 bases from J, leaving 11 bases between. Germline V gene sequence: CDR1 SGHDN, CDR2 FVKESK. This CDR3 is 15 amino acids long. This chain's CDR3 is CASSQVGLPNTEAFF. The CDR3 coding sequence is TGTGCCAGCAGCCAAGTTGGCCTGCCAAACACTGAAGCTTTCTTT.

In this sample, this clone turned up a few times. This chain links TRBV9 with TRBJ2-5; 9 nucleotides agree with TRBD2. J lost 5 bases, V lost 0 bases, and 11 bases had no gene match. CDR3 size: 17 residues. Per the germline V gene, CDR1 is SGDLS and CDR2 is YYNGEE. The DNA for the CDR3 is TGTGCCAGCAGCGTAGTTTCAGCGGGGGGCTATGGGGAGACCCAGTACTTC. Amino acid sequence: CASSVVSAGGYGETQYF.

The rearrangement links TRBV7-8 to TRBJ2-7; the D gene is possibly TRBD2 (5 bases). This CDR3 spans 13 amino acids. The germline V and J ends were trimmed by 1 base and 2 bases, with 6 bases remaining between them. Germline loops: CDR1 SGHVS, CDR2 FQNEAQ. The CDR3 sequence: CASSLELAYEQYF. Here the CDR3 DNA reads TGTGCCAGCAGCTTAGAACTAGCCTACGAGCAGTACTTC. The full variable domain, completed using reference TRBV7-8 and TRBJ2-7, is GAGVSQSPRYKVAKRGQDVALRCDPISGHVSLFWYQQALGQGPEFLTYFQNEAQLDKSGLPSDRFFAERPEGSVSTLKIQRTQQEDSAVYLCASSLELAYEQYFGPGTRLTVT.

The CDR3 loop is CASSTTGANVLTF. The CDR3 coding sequence is TGTGCCAGCAGTACTACTGGGGCCAACGTCCTGACTTTC. This chain uses TRBV2 with TRBJ2-6; D is ambiguous. The V and J ends lost 5 bases and 2 bases respectively, with 4 bases between them. CDR3 size: 13 residues. CDR1 is SNHLY and CDR2 is FYNNEI in the germline V gene.

The J gene is TRBJ1-5, the V gene TRBV9, with 7 bases matching TRBD1. V gave up 4 bases and J gave up 8 bases; unmatched junction bases: 9. Germline V gives CDR1 SGDLS, CDR2 YYNGEE. The CDR3 extends over 14 amino acids. This chain's CDR3 is CASSLEGAAKPQHF. CDR3 sequence (DNA): TGTGCCAGCAGCTTAGAGGGGGCCGCCAAGCCCCAGCATTTT.

The table lists this clone with a count of one. The chain joins TRBV9 to TRBJ2-2; tentatively, D is TRBD1 (6 bases). The CDR3 is 14 amino acids. Germline loops: CDR1 SGDLS, CDR2 YYNGEE. V was shortened by 7 bases and J by 3 bases, with 13 bases between the two germline ends. Here the CDR3 reads CASSWGRDTGELFF. In DNA form, the CDR3 reads TGTGCCAGCTCTTGGGGGCGCGACACCGGGGAGCTGTTTTTT.

This clone has more than one count but fewer than ten. The rearrangement links TRBV6-5 to TRBJ1-6; 7 nucleotides align to TRBD1. Per the germline V gene, CDR1 is MNHEY and CDR2 is SVGAGI. The CDR3 covers 13 residues. V was clipped by 5 bases and J by 11 bases; unmatched bases: 6. The chain's CDR3 is CASSTRQGTPLHF. The CDR3 DNA follows: TGTGCCAGCAGTACAAGACAGGGCACACCCCTCCACTTT.

This clone was picked up a small number of times. J is TRBJ1-3 and V is TRBV5-1, with 8 nucleotides matching TRBD1. The CDR3 is 17 residues long. Germline CDR1 reads SGHRS; CDR2 reads YFSETQ. Trimming removed 4 bases from V and 0 bases from J; junction bases left unmatched: 9. The CDR3 DNA reads TGCGCCAGCAGCCCGACAGGGGCCCAGAGCTCTGGAAACACCATATATTTT. It specifies CASSPTGAQSSGNTIYF. The variable domain in full, completed from reference TRBV5-1 and TRBJ1-3, reads KAGVTQTPRYLIKTRGQQVTLSCSPISGHRSVSWYQQTPGQGLQFLFEYFSETQRNKGNFPGRFSGRQFSNSRSEMNVSTLELGDSALYLCASSPTGAQSSGNTIYFGEGSWLTVV.

The chain recombines TRBV7-9 with TRBJ2-3, with no clear D. The CDR3 sequence is 13 residues long. Germline CDR1 and CDR2: SEHNR and FQNEAQ (reference sequence). Trimming took off 5 bases at V and 0 bases at J, with 6 bases between the two ends. The CDR3 bases are TGTGCCAGCAGCCGAACTAGCACAGATACGCAGTATTTT. It is translated as CASSRTSTDTQYF.

This chain connects TRBV28 to TRBJ2-1; tentative D call: TRBD1 (6 bases). From germline, CDR1 is MDHEN and CDR2 SYDVKM. This CDR3 has 15 residues. Trimming stripped 3 bases from V and 6 bases from J, with 15 bases between. CDR3 bases: TGTGCCAGCAGTTTTGGACAGAGGGGTTTCAATGAGCAGTTCTTC. It specifies CASSFGQRGFNEQFF.

A few counts support this clone. This rearrangement joins TRBV29-1 to TRBJ2-2; the D is unclear. Trimming took 4 bases from V and 4 from J, leaving 16 bases between them. Germline V gene sequence: CDR1 SQVTM, CDR2 ANQGSEA. CDR3 length equals 15 residues. The CDR3 here is CSVVRNDRGTGELFF. The CDR3 bases are TGCAGCGTTGTGCGGAACGATCGTGGCACCGGGGAGCTGTTTTTT.

For the CDR3, the DNA is TGTGCCAGCTCACCAGTCGCAGGTCCGAACACTGAAGCTTTCTTT. Its translation is CASSPVAGPNTEAFF. This chain joins TRBV18 and TRBJ1-1, with D hard to call. V was cut by 2 bases and J by 1 base, with 11 bases left in between. This CDR3 is built from 15 residues. The germline CDR1 and CDR2 sequences are KGHSH and LQKENI.

V gene TRBV9 combines with J gene TRBJ1-1, with 10 bases fitting TRBD1. V was pared by 3 bases and J by 14 bases, with 13 bases of the junction left unmatched. Germline V CDR1 and CDR2: SGDLS, YYNGEE. There are 14 residues in the CDR3. CDR3 nucleotides: TGTGCCAGCAGCGCCACAAGACAGGGGGCAAACTACTTCTTT. It translates to CASSATRQGANYFF.

The rearrangement uses TRBV7-8 and TRBJ2-1, with TRBD2 identical over 10 bases. The CDR3 has 18 residues. With V trimmed by 3 bases and J by 4 bases, 12 bases remained unmatched. The germline gives CDR1 SGHVS, CDR2 FQNEAQ. CDR3 nucleotide sequence: TGTGCCAGCAGCTTCTCACCGATCCTAGCGGGAGTTTACAATGAGCAGTTCTTC. Protein product: CASSFSPILAGVYNEQFF.

The chain is built from TRBV15 and TRBJ2-7; possible D gene TRBD2, 6 bases. V lost 0 bases to trimming and J lost 1 base, with 10 bases between them. There are 15 residues in the CDR3. CDR1 is LNHNV, CDR2 YYDKDF, per germline (reference sequence). CDR3 DNA sequence: TGTGCCACCAGCAGAGATAGTAGCGGTTCCTACGAGCAGTACTTC. Translated: CATSRDSSGSYEQYF.

The chain links TRBV19 to TRBJ2-1, with TRBD2 identical over 10 bases. In germline, CDR1 is LNHDA, CDR2 SQIVND (reference sequence). V lost 6 bases, J lost 5 bases, and 13 bases stayed unmatched. There are 17 residues in the CDR3. CDR3 coding DNA: TGTGCCAGTAGCCCGGGAAGCGGGAGGGCCGTGCACAATGAGCAGTTCTTC. It codes for CASSPGSGRAVHNEQFF.

The V call is TRBV29-1, the J call TRBJ1-1; TRBD1 matches at 8 bases. Germline loops: CDR1 SQVTM, CDR2 ANQGSEA. The CDR3 totals 15 residues. Trimming took 5 bases from V and 3 from J; bases not matched to a gene: 11. This chain's CDR3 is CSVTDRVGLDTEAFF. CDR3 DNA: TGCAGCGTTACGGACAGGGTGGGTTTAGACACTGAAGCTTTCTTT.

The chain links TRBV18 to TRBJ1-2; D might be TRBD1 (6 bases). Trimming took off 3 bases at V and 4 bases at J, with 21 bases between the two ends. Germline loops: CDR1 KGHSH, CDR2 LQKENI. The CDR3 consists of 17 residues. The CDR3 loop reads CASSPGSGGRTAYGYTF. The CDR3 DNA sequence: TGTGCCAGCTCACCGGGGTCCGGTGGAAGGACAGCCTATGGCTACACCTTC.

The chain couples TRBV19 to TRBJ1-5; TRBD1 matches 8 bases. CDR1 and CDR2 from the germline V gene are LNHDA and SQIVND (reference sequence). The CDR3 loop spans 13 amino acids. V lost 7 bases and J lost 5; bases outside the gene matches: 4. CDR3 loop: CASNPTGDQPQHF. CDR3 nucleotide sequence: TGTGCCAGTAATCCGACAGGGGATCAGCCCCAGCATTTT.

The chain is built from TRBV19 and TRBJ2-2, with 10 nucleotides matching TRBD2. In germline, CDR1 is LNHDA, CDR2 SQIVND (reference sequence). The CDR3 sequence is 15 residues long. The V gene end was trimmed by 0 bases and the J gene end by 6 bases; junction bases not matched to a gene: 1. CDR3 residues: CASSIDGTSAGELFF. DNA for the CDR3: TGTGCCAGTAGTATAGATGGGACTAGCGCCGGGGAGCTGTTTTTT.

The V call is TRBV7-8, the J call TRBJ2-7; 7 bases match TRBD1. CDR3 size: 17 residues. V dropped 5 bases and J dropped 1; count of bases not matched to a gene: 14. Germline V CDR1 and CDR2: SGHVS, FQNEAQ. CDR3 sequence reads: CASSPYQTGPLSYEQYF. The CDR3 nucleotides are TGTGCCAGCAGCCCGTACCAGACAGGGCCTCTGTCCTACGAGCAGTACTTC.

This clone was detected a few times. This chain joins TRBV6-2 or TRBV6-3 and TRBJ2-3; weak D call: TRBD2 (5 bases). Germline V lookup: CDR1 MNHEY, CDR2 SVGEGT. The CDR3 contains 15 residues. The V end lost 1 base, the J end lost 4 bases, and 12 bases lay between the germline ends. The CDR3 DNA is TGTGCCAGCAGTTACTTGGGCGGAGGCGCAGATACGCAGTATTTT. Translation: CASSYLGGGADTQYF.